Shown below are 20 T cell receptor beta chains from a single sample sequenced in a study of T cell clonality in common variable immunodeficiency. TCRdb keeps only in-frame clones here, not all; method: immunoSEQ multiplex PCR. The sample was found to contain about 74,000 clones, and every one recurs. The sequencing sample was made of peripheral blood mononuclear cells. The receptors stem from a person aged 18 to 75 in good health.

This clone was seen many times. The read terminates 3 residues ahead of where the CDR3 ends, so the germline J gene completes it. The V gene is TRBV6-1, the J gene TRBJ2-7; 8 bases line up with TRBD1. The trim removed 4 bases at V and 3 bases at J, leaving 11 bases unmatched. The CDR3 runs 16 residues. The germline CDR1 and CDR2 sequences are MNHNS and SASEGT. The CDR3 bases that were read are TGTGCCAGCAGTGCCGTCGCAGGGGGCATGATCTACGAG. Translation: CASSAVAGGMIYE. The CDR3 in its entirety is CASSAVAGGMIYEQYF.

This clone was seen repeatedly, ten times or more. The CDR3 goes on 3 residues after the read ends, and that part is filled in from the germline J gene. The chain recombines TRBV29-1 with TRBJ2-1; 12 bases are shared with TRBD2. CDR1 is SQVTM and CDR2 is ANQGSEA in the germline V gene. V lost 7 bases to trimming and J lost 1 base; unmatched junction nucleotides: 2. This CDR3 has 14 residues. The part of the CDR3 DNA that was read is TGCAGCGCTGGGACTAGCGGGTCCTACAATGAG. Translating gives CSAGTSGSYNE. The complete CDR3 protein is CSAGTSGSYNEQFF.

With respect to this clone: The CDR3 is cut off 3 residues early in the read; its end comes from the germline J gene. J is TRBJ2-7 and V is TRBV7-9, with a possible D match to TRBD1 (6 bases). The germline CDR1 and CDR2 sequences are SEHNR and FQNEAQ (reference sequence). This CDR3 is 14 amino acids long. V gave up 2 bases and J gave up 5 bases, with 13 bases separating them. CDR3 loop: CASSLSSGANEQYF. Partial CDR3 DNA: TGTGCCAGCAGCTTATCGTCAGGGGCAAACGAG.

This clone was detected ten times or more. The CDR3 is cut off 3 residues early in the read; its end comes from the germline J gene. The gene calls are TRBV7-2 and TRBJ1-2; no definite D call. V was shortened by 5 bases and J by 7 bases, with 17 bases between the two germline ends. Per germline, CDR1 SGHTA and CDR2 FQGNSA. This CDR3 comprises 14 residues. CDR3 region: CASSLEPRGGGYTF. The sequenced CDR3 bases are TGTGCCAGCAGCCTAGAGCCCCGAGGCGGTGGC.

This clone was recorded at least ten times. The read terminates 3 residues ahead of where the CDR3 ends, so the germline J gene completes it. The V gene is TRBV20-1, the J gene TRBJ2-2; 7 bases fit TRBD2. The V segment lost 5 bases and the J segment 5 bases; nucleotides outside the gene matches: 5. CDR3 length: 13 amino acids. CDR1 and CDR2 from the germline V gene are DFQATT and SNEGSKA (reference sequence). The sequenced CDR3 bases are TGCAGTGCTTCTCGGGGGGTGACCGGGGAG. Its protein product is CSASRGVTGE. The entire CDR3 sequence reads CSASRGVTGELFF.

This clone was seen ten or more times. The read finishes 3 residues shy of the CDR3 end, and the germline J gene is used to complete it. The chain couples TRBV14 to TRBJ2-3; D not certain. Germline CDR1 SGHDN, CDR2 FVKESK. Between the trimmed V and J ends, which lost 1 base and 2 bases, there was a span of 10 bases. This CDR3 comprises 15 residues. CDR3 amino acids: CASSQVWPNTDTQYF. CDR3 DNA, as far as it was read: TGTGCCAGCAGCCAAGTTTGGCCCAACACAGATACG.

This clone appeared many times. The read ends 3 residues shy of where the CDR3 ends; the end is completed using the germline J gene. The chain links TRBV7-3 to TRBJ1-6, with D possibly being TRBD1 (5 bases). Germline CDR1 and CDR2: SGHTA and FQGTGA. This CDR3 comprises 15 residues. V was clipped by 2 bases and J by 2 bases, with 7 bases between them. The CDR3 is CASSLGAAYNSPLHF. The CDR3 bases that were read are TGTGCCAGCAGCTTAGGGGCGGCCTATAATTCACCC.

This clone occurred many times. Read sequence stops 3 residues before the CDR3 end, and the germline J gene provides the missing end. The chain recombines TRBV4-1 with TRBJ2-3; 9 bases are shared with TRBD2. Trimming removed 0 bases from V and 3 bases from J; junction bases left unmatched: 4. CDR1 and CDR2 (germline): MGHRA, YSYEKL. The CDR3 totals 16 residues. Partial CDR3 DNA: TGCGCCAGCAGCCAAGACGGTAGCGGGAGAACAGATACG. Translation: CASSQDGSGRTDT. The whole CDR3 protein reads CASSQDGSGRTDTQYF.

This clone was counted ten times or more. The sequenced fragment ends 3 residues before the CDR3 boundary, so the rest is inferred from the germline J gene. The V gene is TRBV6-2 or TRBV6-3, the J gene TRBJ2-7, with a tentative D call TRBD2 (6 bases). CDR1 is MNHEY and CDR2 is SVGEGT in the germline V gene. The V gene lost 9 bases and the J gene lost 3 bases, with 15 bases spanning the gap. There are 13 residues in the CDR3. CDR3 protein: CASGPSEFYEQYF. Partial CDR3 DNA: TGTGCCAGTGGGCCTAGCGAATTCTACGAG.

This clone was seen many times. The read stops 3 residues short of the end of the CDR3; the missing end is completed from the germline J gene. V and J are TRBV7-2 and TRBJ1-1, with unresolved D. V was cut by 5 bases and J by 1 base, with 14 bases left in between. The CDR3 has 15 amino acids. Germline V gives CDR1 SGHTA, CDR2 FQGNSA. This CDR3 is CASSPPGAGNTEAFF. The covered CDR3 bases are TGTGCCAGCAGCCCACCCGGCGCAGGGAACACTGAA. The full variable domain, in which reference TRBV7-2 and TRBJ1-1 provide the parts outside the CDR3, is GAGVSQSPSNKVTEKGKDVELRCDPISGHTALYWYRQSLGQGLEFLIYFQGNSAPDKSGLPSDRFSAERTGGSVSTLTIQRTQQEDSAVYLCASSPPGAGNTEAFFGQGTRLTVV.

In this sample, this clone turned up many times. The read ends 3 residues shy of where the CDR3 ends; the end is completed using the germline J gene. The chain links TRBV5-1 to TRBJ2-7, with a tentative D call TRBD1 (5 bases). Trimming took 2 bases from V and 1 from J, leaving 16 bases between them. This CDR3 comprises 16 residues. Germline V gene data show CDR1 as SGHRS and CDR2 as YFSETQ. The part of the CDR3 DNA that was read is TGCGCCAGCAGCTTAGGGGTTGAACAGGTTTCCTACGAG. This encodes CASSLGVEQVSYE. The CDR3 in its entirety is CASSLGVEQVSYEQYF.

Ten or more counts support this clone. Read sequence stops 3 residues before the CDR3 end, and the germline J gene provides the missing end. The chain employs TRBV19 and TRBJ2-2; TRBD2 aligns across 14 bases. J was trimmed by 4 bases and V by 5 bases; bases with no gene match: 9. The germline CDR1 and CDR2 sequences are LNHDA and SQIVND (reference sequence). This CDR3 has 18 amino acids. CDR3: CASSLGLAGDGPTGELFF. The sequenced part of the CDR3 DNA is TGTGCCAGTAGTCTGGGACTAGCGGGAGACGGGCCCACCGGGGAG.

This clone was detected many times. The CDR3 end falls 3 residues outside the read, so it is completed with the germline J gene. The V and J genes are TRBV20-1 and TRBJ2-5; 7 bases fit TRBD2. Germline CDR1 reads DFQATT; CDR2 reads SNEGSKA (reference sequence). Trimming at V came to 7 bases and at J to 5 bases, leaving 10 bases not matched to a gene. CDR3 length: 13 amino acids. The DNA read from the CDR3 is TGCAGTGTAAGCGGGAAAGGCAGGGAGACC. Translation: CSVSGKGRET. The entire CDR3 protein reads CSVSGKGRETQYF.

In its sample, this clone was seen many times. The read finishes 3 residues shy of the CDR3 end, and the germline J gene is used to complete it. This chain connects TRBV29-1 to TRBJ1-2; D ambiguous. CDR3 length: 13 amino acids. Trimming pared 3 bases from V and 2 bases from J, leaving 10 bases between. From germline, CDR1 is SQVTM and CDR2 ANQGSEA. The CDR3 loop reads CSVDSRGNYGYTF. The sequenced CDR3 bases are TGCAGCGTTGATAGCCGGGGAAACTATGGC.

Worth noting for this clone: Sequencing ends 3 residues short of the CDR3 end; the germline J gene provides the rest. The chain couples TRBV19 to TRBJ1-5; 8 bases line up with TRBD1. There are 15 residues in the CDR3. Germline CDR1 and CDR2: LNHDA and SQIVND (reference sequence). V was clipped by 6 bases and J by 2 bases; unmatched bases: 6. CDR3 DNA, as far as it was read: TGTGCCAGTAGCCTGGACAGGGCGGGCAATCAGCCC. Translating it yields CASSLDRAGNQP. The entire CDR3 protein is CASSLDRAGNQPQHF.

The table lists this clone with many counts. CDR3 DNA, as far as it was read: TGCAGTGCTAGGGGGACAGGGAACGGCGAG. Translated: CSARGTGNGE. The whole CDR3 region reads CSARGTGNGEQYF. V and J are TRBV20-1 and TRBJ2-7; 9 bases align to TRBD1. The DNA ends 3 residues before the CDR3 does, and the rest of the CDR3 is filled in from the germline J gene. The CDR3 consists of 13 residues. The junction had 6 bases not matched to a gene; V was cut back by 3 bases and J by 6 bases. From germline, CDR1 is DFQATT and CDR2 SNEGSKA (reference sequence).

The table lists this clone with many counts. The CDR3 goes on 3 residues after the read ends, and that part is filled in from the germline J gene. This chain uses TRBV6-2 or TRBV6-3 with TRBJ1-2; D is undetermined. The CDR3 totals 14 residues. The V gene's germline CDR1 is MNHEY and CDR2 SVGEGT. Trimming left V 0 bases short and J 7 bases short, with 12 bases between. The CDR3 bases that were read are TGTGCCAGCAGTTACTCGATGGCAGCGTCTGGC. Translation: CASSYSMAASG. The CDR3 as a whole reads CASSYSMAASGYTF.

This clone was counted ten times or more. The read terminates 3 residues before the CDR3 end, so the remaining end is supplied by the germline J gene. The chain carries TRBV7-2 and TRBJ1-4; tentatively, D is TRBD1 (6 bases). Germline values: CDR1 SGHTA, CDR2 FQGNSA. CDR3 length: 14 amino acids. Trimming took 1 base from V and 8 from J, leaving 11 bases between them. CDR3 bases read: TGTGCCAGCAGCTTAGGTTTGAGGGGGGAAAAA. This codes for CASSLGLRGEK. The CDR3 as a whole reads CASSLGLRGEKLFF.

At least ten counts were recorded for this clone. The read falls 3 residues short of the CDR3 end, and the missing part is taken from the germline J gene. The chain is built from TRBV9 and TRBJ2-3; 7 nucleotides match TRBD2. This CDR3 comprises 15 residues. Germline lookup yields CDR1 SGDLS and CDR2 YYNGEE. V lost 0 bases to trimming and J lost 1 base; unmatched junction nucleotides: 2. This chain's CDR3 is CASSVGTSGTDTQYF. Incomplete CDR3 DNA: TGTGCCAGCAGCGTAGGAACTAGCGGCACAGATACG. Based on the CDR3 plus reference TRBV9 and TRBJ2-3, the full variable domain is DSGVTQTPKHLITATGQRVTLRCSPRSGDLSVYWYQQSLDQGLQFLIQYYNGEERAKGNILERFSAQQFPDLHSELNLSSLELGDSALYFCASSVGTSGTDTQYFGPGTRLTVL.

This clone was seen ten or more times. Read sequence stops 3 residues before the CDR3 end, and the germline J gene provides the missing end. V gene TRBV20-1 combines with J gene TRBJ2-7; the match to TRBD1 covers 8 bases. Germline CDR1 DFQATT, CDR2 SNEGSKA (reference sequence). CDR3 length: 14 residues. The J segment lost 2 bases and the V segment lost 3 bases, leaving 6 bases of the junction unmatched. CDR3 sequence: CSARALQGAYEQYF. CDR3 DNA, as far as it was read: TGCAGTGCTAGGGCCTTACAGGGGGCCTACGAG.